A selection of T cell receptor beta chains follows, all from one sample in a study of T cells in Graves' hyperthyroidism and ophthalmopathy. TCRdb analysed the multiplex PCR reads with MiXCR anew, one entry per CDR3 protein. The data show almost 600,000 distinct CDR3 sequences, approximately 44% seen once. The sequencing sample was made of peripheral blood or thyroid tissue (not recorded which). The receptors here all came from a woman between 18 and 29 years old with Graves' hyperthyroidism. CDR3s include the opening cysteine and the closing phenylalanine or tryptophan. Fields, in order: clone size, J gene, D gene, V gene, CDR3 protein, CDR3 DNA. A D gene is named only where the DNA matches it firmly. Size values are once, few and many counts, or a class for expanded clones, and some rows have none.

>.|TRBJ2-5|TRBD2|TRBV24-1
CATGEGGTETQYF
TGTGCCACCGGGGAGGGCGGGACAGAGACCCAGTACTTC
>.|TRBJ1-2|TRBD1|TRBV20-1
CSANRDRGLNYGYTF
TGCAGTGCTAACCGGGACAGGGGTCTGAACTATGGCTACACCTTC
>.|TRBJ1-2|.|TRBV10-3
CAISSGGGYGYTF
TGTGCCATCAGTAGCGGGGGAGGCTATGGCTACACCTTC
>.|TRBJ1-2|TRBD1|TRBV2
CASPAGQYGYTF
TGTGCCAGCCCTGCGGGACAGTATGGCTACACCTTC
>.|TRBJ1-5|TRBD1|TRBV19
CANSIWQGAGQPQHF
TGTGCCAATAGTATATGGCAGGGGGCAGGACAGCCCCAGCATTTT
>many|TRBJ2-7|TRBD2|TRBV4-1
CASSQPRLAAYEQYF
TGCGCCAGCAGCCAACCCCGACTAGCGGCTTACGAGCAGTACTTC
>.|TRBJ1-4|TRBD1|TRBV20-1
CSVLGDRGPKLFF
TGCAGTGTCCTAGGGGACAGGGGGCCAAAACTGTTTTTT
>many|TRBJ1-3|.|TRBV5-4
CASTEGISGNTIYF
TGTGCCAGCACCGAGGGGATCTCTGGAAACACCATATATTTT
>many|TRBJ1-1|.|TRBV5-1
CASSSAFGSTEAFF
TGCGCCAGCAGCTCGGCCTTCGGGAGCACTGAAGCTTTCTTT
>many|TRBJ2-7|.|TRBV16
CASSQFTGLFYEQYF
TGTGCCAGCAGCCAATTTACAGGGCTCTTCTACGAGCAGTACTTC
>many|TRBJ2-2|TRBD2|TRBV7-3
CASSLTGGTGELFF
TGTGCCAGCAGCCTAACGGGAGGGACCGGGGAGCTGTTTTTT
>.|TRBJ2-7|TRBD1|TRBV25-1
CASSSYGQAHEQYF
TGTGCCAGCAGTTCATACGGACAGGCCCACGAGCAGTACTTC
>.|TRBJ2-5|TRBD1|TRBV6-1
CASSPRTGQGVETQYF
TGTGCCAGCAGTCCACGGACAGGGCAGGGTGTAGAGACCCAGTACTTC
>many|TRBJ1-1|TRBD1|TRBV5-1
CASSLTGGTFNTEAFF
TGCGCCAGCAGCTTGACAGGGGGAACTTTTAACACTGAAGCTTTCTTT
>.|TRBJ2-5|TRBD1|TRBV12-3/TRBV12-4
CASSLETGQDQPQYF
TGTGCCAGCAGTCTAGAGACAGGACAGGATCAGCCCCAGTACTTC
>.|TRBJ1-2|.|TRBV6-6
CASSSQAGAYGYTF
TGTGCCAGCAGTAGTCAGGCAGGCGCCTATGGCTACACCTTC
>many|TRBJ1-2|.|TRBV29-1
CSVRSPAEYGYTF
TGCAGCGTGAGGAGTCCGGCGGAGTATGGCTACACCTTC
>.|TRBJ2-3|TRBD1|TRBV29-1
CSVPDRAADTQYF
TGCAGCGTTCCAGACAGGGCGGCAGATACGCAGTATTTT
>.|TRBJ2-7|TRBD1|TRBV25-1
CATGDREYYEQYF
TGTGCCACCGGGGACAGGGAATACTACGAGCAGTACTTC
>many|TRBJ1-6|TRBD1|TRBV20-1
CSARHVDRGPYNSPLHF
TGCAGTGCTAGACACGTAGACAGGGGGCCCTATAATTCACCCCTCCACTTT
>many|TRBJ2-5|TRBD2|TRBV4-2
CATSSGSRETQYF
TGTGCCACATCTAGCGGGAGTCGAGAGACCCAGTACTTC
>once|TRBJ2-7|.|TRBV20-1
CSAREYGIHEQYF
TGCAGTGCTAGAGAGTACGGGATCCACGAGCAGTACTTC
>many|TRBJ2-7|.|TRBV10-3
CAISEEPNEQYF
TGTGCCATCAGTGAGGAGCCGAACGAGCAGTACTTC
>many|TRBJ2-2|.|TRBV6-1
CASSEVVKRTGELFF
TGTGCCAGCAGTGAAGTAGTAAAGCGCACCGGGGAGCTGTTTTTT
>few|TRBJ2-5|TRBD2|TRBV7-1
CASSPWTSGGQETQYF
TGTGCCAGCAGCCCTTGGACTAGCGGGGGTCAAGAGACCCAGTACTTC
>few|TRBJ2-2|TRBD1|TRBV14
CASSHLIRFGQDTGELFF
TGTGCCAGCAGCCATTTGATTCGATTTGGACAGGACACCGGGGAGCTGTTTTTT
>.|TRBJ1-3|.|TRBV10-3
CAISEGDGGSTIYF
TGTGCCATCAGTGAAGGGGACGGTGGAAGCACCATATATTTT
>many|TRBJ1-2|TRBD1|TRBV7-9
CASSRGQDYGYTF
TGTGCCAGCAGTCGAGGACAGGACTATGGCTACACCTTC
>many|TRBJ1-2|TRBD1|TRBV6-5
CASSYGGTGGYGYTF
TGTGCCAGCAGTTACGGGGGGACAGGGGGATATGGCTACACCTTC
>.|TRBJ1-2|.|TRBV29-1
CSVELAGYTF
TGCAGCGTTGAACTAGCGGGGTACACCTTC
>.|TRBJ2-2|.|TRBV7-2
CASSLWGGFGSGELFF
TGTGCCAGCAGCCTTTGGGGTGGTTTTGGTTCCGGGGAGCTGTTTTTT
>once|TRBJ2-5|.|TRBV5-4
CASSVGRFQETQYF
TGTGCCAGCAGCGTTGGCAGATTCCAAGAGACCCAGTACTTC
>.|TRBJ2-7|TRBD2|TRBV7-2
CASSLRAGVDEQYF
TGTGCCAGCAGCTTAAGAGCGGGAGTGGACGAGCAGTACTTC
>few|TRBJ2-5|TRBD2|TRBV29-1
CSVLLAGQLGETQYF
TGCAGCGTTTTACTAGCGGGACAACTCGGAGAGACCCAGTACTTC
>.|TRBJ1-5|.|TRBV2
CASSPLMAVNQPQHF
TGTGCCAGCAGTCCACTGATGGCAGTCAATCAGCCCCAGCATTTT
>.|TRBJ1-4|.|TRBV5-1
CAGSPTATNEKLFF
TGCGCCGGCAGCCCGACAGCAACTAATGAAAAACTGTTTTTT
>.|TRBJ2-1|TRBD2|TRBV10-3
CAISELWSGKDNEQFF
TGTGCCATCAGTGAGCTCTGGAGCGGGAAGGATAATGAGCAGTTCTTC
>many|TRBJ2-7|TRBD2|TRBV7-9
CASSLGAGDEQYF
TGTGCCAGCAGCTTAGGGGCGGGGGACGAGCAGTACTTC
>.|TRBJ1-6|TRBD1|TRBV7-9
CASSSRTGSSPLHF
TGTGCCAGCAGCTCACGGACAGGGAGCTCACCCCTCCACTTT
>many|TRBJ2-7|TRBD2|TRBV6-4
CASSDLGSGSSYEQYF
TGTGCCAGCAGTGACCTCGGAAGCGGGAGCTCCTACGAGCAGTACTTC
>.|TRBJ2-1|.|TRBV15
CATSRGGSAGSYNEQFF
TGTGCCACCAGCAGAGGGGGCTCAGCGGGCTCCTACAATGAGCAGTTCTTC
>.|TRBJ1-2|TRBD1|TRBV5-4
CASSVPGQGVGYTF
TGTGCCAGCAGCGTACCGGGACAGGGGGTAGGCTACACCTTC
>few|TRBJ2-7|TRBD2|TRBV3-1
CASGPYSGRAYEQYF
TGTGCCAGCGGGCCTTATAGCGGGAGGGCCTACGAGCAGTACTTC
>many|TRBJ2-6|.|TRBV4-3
CASSQDGSASGANVLTF
TGCGCCAGCAGCCAAGATGGTAGTGCCTCTGGGGCCAACGTCCTGACTTTC
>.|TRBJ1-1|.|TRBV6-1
CASSAPESLDTEAFF
TGTGCCAGCTCAGCCCCGGAGTCGTTGGACACTGAAGCTTTCTTT
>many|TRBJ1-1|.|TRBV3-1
CASSQEYSEAFF
TGTGCCAGCAGCCAAGAATACTCTGAAGCTTTCTTT
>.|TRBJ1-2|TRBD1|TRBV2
CASSDPGTGDYYGYTF
TGTGCCAGCAGTGATCCCGGGACAGGGGACTACTATGGCTACACCTTC
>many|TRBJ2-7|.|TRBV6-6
CASSYVVGPGEYF
TGTGCCAGCAGTTACGTCGTAGGGCCAGGAGAGTACTTC
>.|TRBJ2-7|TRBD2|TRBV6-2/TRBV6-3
CASSYSPGLAEAEQYF
TGTGCCAGCAGTTATAGCCCGGGACTAGCTGAAGCCGAGCAGTACTTC
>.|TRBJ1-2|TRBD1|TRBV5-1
CASSLQGTGLGYTF
TGCGCCAGCAGCTTACAGGGGACAGGCCTGGGCTACACCTTC
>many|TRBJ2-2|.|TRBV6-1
CASTGDNTGELFF
TGTGCCAGCACAGGGGATAACACCGGGGAGCTGTTTTTT
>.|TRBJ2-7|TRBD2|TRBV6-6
CASTRLAGVREQYF
TGTGCCAGCACTAGACTAGCGGGAGTCAGGGAGCAGTACTTC
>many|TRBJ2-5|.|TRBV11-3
CASSSQVTQETQYF
TGTGCCAGCAGCTCCCAGGTTACGCAAGAGACCCAGTACTTC
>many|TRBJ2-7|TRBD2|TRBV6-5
CASSSVAGAREQYF
TGTGCCAGCAGCTCCGTCGCGGGAGCTAGGGAGCAGTACTTC
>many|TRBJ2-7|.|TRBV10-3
CAISDNDGYEQYF
TGTGCCATCAGTGACAACGATGGCTACGAGCAGTACTTC
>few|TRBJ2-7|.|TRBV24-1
CATSDRSIHEQYF
TGTGCCACCAGTGATCGGTCTATCCACGAGCAGTACTTC
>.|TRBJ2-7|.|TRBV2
CASSAGTDPYEQYF
TGTGCCAGCAGCGCAGGGACCGACCCCTACGAGCAGTACTTC
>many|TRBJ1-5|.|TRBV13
CASSLGLPGQPQHF
TGTGCCAGCAGCTTAGGGTTGCCCGGTCAGCCCCAGCATTTT
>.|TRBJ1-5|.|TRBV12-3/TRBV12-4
CASSTGRGPQHF
TGTGCCAGCAGTACGGGCAGGGGGCCCCAGCATTTT
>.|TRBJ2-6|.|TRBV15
CATSRPGHNVLTF
TGTGCCACCAGCAGGCCCGGGCACAACGTCCTGACTTTC